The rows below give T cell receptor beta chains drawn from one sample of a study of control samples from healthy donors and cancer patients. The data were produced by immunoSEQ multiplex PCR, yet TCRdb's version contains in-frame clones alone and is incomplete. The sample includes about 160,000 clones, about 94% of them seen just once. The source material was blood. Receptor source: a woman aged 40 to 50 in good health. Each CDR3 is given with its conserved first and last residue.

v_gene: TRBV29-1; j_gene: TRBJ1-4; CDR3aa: CSVRQAATNEKLFF
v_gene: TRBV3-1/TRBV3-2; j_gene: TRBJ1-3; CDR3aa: CASSQVTNTIYF
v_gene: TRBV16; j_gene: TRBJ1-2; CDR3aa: CASSLNPRPFGYTF
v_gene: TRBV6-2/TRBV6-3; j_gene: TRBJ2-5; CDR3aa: CASSSGGRAWEAQYF
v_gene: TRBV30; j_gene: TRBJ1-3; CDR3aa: CAWSVTTGGNTIYF
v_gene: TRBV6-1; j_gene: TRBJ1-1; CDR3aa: CASSESYGDTEAFF
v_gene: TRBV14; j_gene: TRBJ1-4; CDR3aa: CASSHNEKLFF
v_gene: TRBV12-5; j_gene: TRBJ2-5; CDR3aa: CASGGLSKETQYF
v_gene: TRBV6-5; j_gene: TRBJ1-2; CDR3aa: CASSFTPLYGYTF
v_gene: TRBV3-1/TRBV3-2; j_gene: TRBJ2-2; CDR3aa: CASSQSRGWTGELFF
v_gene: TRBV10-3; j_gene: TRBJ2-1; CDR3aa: CAISGGAVEQFF
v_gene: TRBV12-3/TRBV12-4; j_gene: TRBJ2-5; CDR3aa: CASRTNQETQYF
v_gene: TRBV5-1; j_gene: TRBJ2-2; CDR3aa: CASSSTGTSTGELFF
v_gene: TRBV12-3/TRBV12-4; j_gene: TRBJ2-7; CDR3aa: CASSLGGFDEQYF